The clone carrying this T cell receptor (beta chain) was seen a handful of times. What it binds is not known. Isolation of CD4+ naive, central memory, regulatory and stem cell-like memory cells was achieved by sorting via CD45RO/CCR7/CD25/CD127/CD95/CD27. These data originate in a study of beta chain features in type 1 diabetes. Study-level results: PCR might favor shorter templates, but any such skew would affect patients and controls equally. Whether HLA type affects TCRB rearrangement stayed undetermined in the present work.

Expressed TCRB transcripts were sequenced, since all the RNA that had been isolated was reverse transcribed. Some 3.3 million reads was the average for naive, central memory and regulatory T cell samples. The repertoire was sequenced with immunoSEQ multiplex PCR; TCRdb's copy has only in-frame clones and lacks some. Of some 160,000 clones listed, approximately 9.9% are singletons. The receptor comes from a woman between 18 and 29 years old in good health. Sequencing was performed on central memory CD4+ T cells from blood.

CDR3 nucleotide sequence: TGCGCCAGCAGCCAACAGGGCAGCTACAATGAGCAGTTCTTC. Translation gives CASSQQGSYNEQFF. J is TRBJ2-1 and V is TRBV4-3, with D tentatively TRBD1 (5 bases). Germline loops: CDR1 LGHNA, CDR2 YSLEER. Trimming removed 2 bases at V and 3 bases at J, with 8 bases between. CDR3 length: 14 amino acids.